Each of the 8 T cell receptor beta chains below was sequenced from the same sample in a study of shared clonotypes between healthy human individuals. TCRdb keeps only in-frame clones here, not all; method: immunoSEQ multiplex PCR. The sample contains 550,000 to 700,000 clones, 73% of which appear only once. Sample: memory CD4+ T cells sorted from blood. Subset noted: CD45RA-negative fraction. These receptors were collected from a woman in her twenties or thirties in good health.

This chain uses TRBV27 with TRBJ1-4; D possibly corresponds to TRBD1 (5 bases). Germline V gene sequence: CDR1 MNHEY, CDR2 SMNVEV (reference sequence). V was shortened by 2 bases and J by 3 bases, with 10 bases between the two germline ends. The CDR3 runs to 15 residues. Here the CDR3 reads CASSLRGVPNEKLFF. The CDR3 coding sequence is TGTGCCAGCAGTTTACGGGGGGTCCCTAATGAAAAACTGTTTTTT. The variable domain in full, with the rest retrieved from reference TRBV27 and TRBJ1-4, is EAQVTQNPRYLITVTGKKLTVTCSQNMNHEYMSWYRQDPGLGLRQIYYSMNVEVTDKGDVPEGYKVSRKEKRNFPLILESPSPNQTSLYFCASSLRGVPNEKLFFGSGTQLSVL.

The genes are TRBV20-1 and TRBJ2-3, with no clear D. The CDR3 spans 11 residues. Germline CDR1 DFQATT, CDR2 SNEGSKA (reference sequence). V lost 5 bases to trimming and J lost 6 bases, with 9 bases between them. The CDR3: CSAPIADTQYF. CDR3 nucleotides: TGCAGTGCTCCAATTGCCGATACGCAGTATTTT.

The V call is TRBV7-8, the J call TRBJ1-5; D remains ambiguous. Deletions cut 5 bases from V and 1 base from J, with 15 bases between. This CDR3 is 16 amino acids long. Germline CDR1 and CDR2: SGHVS and FQNEAQ. CDR3: CASSPGRTSSNQPQHF. The CDR3 DNA follows: TGTGCCAGCAGCCCCGGGCGGACGTCCAGCAATCAGCCCCAGCATTTT.

V is TRBV13 and J is TRBJ1-2; no clear D. The V and J ends lost 5 bases and 3 bases respectively, with 19 bases between them. The CDR3 length is 16 residues. Germline V CDR1 and CDR2: PRHDT, FYEKMQ (reference sequence). The CDR3 reads CASSIRKSGLDYGYTF. CDR3 coding DNA: TGTGCCAGCAGCATACGGAAATCAGGACTGGACTATGGCTACACCTTC.

This sequence joins TRBV19 and TRBJ2-3, with 10 bases matching TRBD2. This CDR3 spans 16 amino acids. CDR1 is LNHDA, CDR2 SQIVND, per germline (reference sequence). V trimming: 3 bases; J trimming: 2 bases; junction bases outside the gene matches: 5. CDR3 sequence reads: CASSISTSGVTDTQYF. CDR3 DNA sequence: TGTGCCAGTAGTATCTCTACTAGCGGGGTCACAGATACGCAGTATTTT.

The chain carries TRBV28 and TRBJ2-1; 13 nucleotides line up with TRBD2. The CDR3 spans 15 residues. Germline V gene sequence: CDR1 MDHEN, CDR2 SYDVKM. With 8 bases clipped from V and 7 bases from J, the junction kept 8 bases outside the gene matches. The CDR3 bases are TGTGCCAGCCAATCACTAGCGGGAGGGGATAATGAGCAGTTCTTC. It specifies CASQSLAGGDNEQFF.

The rearrangement links TRBV5-1 to TRBJ2-2, with D possibly matching TRBD2 (6 bases). From germline, CDR1 is SGHRS and CDR2 YFSETQ. There are 15 residues in the CDR3. The germline V and J ends were trimmed by 4 bases and 4 bases, with 14 bases remaining between them. CDR3 amino acids: CASSRGTPGTGELFF. Here the CDR3 DNA reads TGCGCCAGCAGCCGCGGGACTCCCGGCACCGGGGAGCTGTTTTTT.

This clone occurred a few times. The V call is TRBV7-9, the J call TRBJ1-3, with TRBD1 matching 12 bases. The germline gives CDR1 SEHNR, CDR2 FQNEAQ (reference sequence). V was clipped by 0 bases and J by 2 bases; unmatched bases: 5. The CDR3 extends over 18 amino acids. Here the CDR3 reads CASSLAPGQGAAGNTIYF. The DNA of the CDR3 is TGTGCCAGCAGCTTAGCTCCGGGACAGGGGGCTGCTGGAAACACCATATATTTT.